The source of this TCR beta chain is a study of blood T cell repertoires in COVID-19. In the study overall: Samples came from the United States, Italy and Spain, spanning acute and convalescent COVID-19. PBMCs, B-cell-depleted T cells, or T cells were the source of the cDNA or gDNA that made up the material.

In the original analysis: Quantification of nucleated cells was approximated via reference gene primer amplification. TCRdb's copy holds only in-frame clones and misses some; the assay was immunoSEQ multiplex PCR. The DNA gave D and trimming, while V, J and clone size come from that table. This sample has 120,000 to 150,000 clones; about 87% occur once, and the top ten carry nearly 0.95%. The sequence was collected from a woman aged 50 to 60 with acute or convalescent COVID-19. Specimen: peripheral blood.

The DNA for the CDR3 is TGTGCCAGTAGTATAGATGCTAGCGGGACAAACAATGAGCAGTTCTTC. Translating it yields CASSIDASGTNNEQFF. The gene calls are TRBV19 and TRBJ2-1, with 9 bases aligning to TRBD2. Germline loops: CDR1 LNHDA, CDR2 SQIVND (reference sequence). The CDR3 spans 16 residues. Trimming removed 0 bases from V and 5 bases from J; junction bases left unmatched: 5.